This is a list of T cell receptor beta chains from one sample in a study of blood T cell repertoires in COVID-19. Clones were read by immunoSEQ multiplex PCR, and TCRdb kept only the in-frame ones, dropping some. The data contain 45,000 to 55,000 clones, roughly nine tenths of them singletons. Sequencing input: peripheral blood. Source of these receptors: a woman older than 75 with acute or convalescent COVID-19. The CDR3 runs from the conserved cysteine through the conserved F or W. The D gene is left open where the match is weak. Not every row has a clone size; where given, it reads once, few, many or a size class.

TRBD1 16 - TRBJ2-5 TRBV19 CASSARTGGHQETQYF TGTGCCAGTAGTGCCAGGACAGGGGGACATCAAGAGACCCAGTACTTC
TRBD1 13 - TRBJ1-1 TRBV15 CATSSQTGGLAFF TGTGCCACCAGCAGCCAAACAGGGGGTTTAGCTTTCTTT
TRBD1 13 - TRBJ1-2 TRBV7-2 CASSLGTGGGYTF TGTGCCAGCAGCTTGGGGACAGGGGGTGGCTACACCTTC
TRBD1 16 - TRBJ2-7 TRBV5-1 CASSLLPGTADYEQYF TGCGCCAGCAGCTTATTACCCGGGACAGCCGACTACGAGCAGTACTTC
- 15 - TRBJ1-1 TRBV6-5 CASRTMGTSGTEAFF TGTGCCAGCAGGACAATGGGGACAAGCGGCACTGAAGCTTTCTTT
- 15 - TRBJ1-4 TRBV15 CATSRDLGGTEKLFF TGTGCCACCAGCAGAGATCTCGGGGGAACGGAAAAACTGTTTTTT
TRBD2 16 - TRBJ2-1 TRBV5-1 CASSLAGTSGANEQFF TGCGCCAGCAGCTTGGCTGGGACTAGCGGGGCCAATGAGCAGTTCTTC
TRBD1 14 - TRBJ2-7 TRBV19 CASSSSGTAYEQYF TGTGCCAGTAGTTCCTCCGGGACAGCTTACGAGCAGTACTTC
TRBD1 14 - TRBJ1-5 TRBV7-9 CASSSGGGNQPQHF TGTGCCAGCAGCTCAGGGGGCGGGAATCAGCCCCAGCATTTT
TRBD1 16 - TRBJ2-3 TRBV18 CASSPYLDRGADTQYF TGTGCCAGCTCACCCTACCTGGACAGGGGGGCAGATACGCAGTATTTT
TRBD1 15 - TRBJ2-1 TRBV5-5 CASTTAGTAYNEQFF TGTGCCAGCACCACCGCCGGGACAGCATACAATGAGCAGTTCTTC
- 14 - TRBJ2-3 TRBV9 CASSYTGDTDTQYF TGTGCCAGCAGCTATACCGGGGACACAGATACGCAGTATTTT
- 14 - TRBJ1-2 TRBV2 CASSETPGGYGYTF TGTGCCAGCAGTGAAACGCCGGGAGGGTATGGCTACACCTTC
TRBD1 14 - TRBJ1-2 TRBV3-1/TRBV3-2 CASSQGTGPYGYTF TGTGCCAGCAGCCAAGGGACAGGGCCGTATGGCTACACCTTC
TRBD1 14 once TRBJ2-1 TRBV6-6 CASISRDRASEQFF TGTGCCAGCATTAGCCGGGACAGGGCTAGTGAGCAGTTCTTC
- 13 once TRBJ1-2 TRBV12-3/TRBV12-4 CASSFDSNYGYTF TGTGCCAGCAGTTTTGACAGCAACTATGGCTACACCTTC
- 13 - TRBJ2-5 TRBV11-3 CASSRRYQETQYF TGTGCCAGCAGCCGCAGGTACCAAGAGACCCAGTACTTC
TRBD1 15 once TRBJ1-2 TRBV29-1 CSVEDAGQGLDGYTF TGCAGCGTTGAAGATGCGGGACAGGGGCTGGATGGCTACACCTTC
TRBD2 17 - TRBJ2-2 TRBV10-3 CAISGASGGSNTGELFF TGTGCCATCAGTGGGGCTAGCGGGGGGTCGAACACCGGGGAGCTGTTTTTT
- 18 - TRBJ2-5 TRBV7-9 CASSLGRLDGLLTETQYF TGTGCCAGCAGCTTAGGACGGTTGGACGGACTACTCACCGAGACCCAGTACTTC
- 13 - TRBJ2-5 TRBV4-2 CASSRLDSGTQYF TGTGCCAGCAGCCGCCTAGACAGTGGGACCCAGTACTTC
TRBD2 15 - TRBJ2-3 TRBV10-1 CASGLGAGVVNTQYF TGCGCCAGTGGCCTCGGGGCGGGGGTCGTAAATACGCAGTATTTT
- 15 - TRBJ2-1 TRBV5-1 CASSGTTGSYNEQFF TGCGCCAGCAGCGGGACTACAGGGTCCTACAATGAGCAGTTCTTC
- 14 - TRBJ1-2 TRBV3-1/TRBV3-2 CASSQDPVNYGYTF TGTGCCAGCAGCCAAGATCCCGTTAACTATGGCTACACCTTC
TRBD1 16 - TRBJ1-4 TRBV4-2 CASSQAGGTGREKLFF TGTGCCAGCAGCCAAGCCGGGGGGACAGGACGTGAAAAACTGTTTTTT
TRBD2 14 few TRBJ2-5 TRBV6-5 CASRPSGGAETQYF TGTGCCAGCAGACCTAGCGGTGGGGCGGAGACCCAGTACTTC
TRBD2 14 - TRBJ2-5 TRBV18 CASSQPSGKETQYF TGTGCCAGCTCACAGCCTAGCGGTAAAGAGACCCAGTACTTC
TRBD1 15 - TRBJ1-6 TRBV5-1 CASSLSGTGSSPLHF TGCGCCAGCAGCTTATCCGGGACAGGGAGTTCACCCCTCCACTTT
TRBD2 14 - TRBJ2-3 TRBV7-9 CASSPGLDTDTQYF TGTGCCAGCAGCCCGGGACTAGACACAGATACGCAGTATTTT
- 15 - TRBJ2-5 TRBV7-8 CASSLNGNSGETQYF TGTGCCAGCAGCTTAAACGGGAACTCGGGGGAGACCCAGTACTTC
- 15 - TRBJ1-5 TRBV21-1 CASRLVRSSNQPQHF TGTGCCAGCAGGCTCGTCCGGTCTAGCAATCAGCCCCAGCATTTT
- 12 - TRBJ2-7 TRBV5-5 CASSPTEYEQYF TGTGCCAGCAGCCCGACAGAATACGAGCAGTACTTC
- 15 - TRBJ1-6 TRBV6-5 CASKERAGYYSPLHF TGTGCCAGCAAAGAAAGGGCGGGGTACTATTCACCCCTCCACTTT
- 14 - TRBJ2-1 TRBV5-4 CASSFAGSYNEQFF TGTGCCAGCAGCTTCGCGGGGTCCTACAATGAGCAGTTCTTC
- 13 - TRBJ1-2 TRBV3-1/TRBV3-2 CASSQAGDYGYTF TGTGCCAGCAGCCAAGCAGGGGACTATGGCTACACCTTC
TRBD1 16 once TRBJ1-1 TRBV19 CASGAGTGGVSTEAFF TGTGCCAGTGGGGCCGGGACAGGGGGCGTGAGCACTGAAGCTTTCTTT
- 15 - TRBJ1-2 TRBV18 CASSPSAGNDYGYTF TGTGCCAGCTCACCCTCTGCAGGGAATGACTATGGCTACACCTTC
- 16 once TRBJ1-5 TRBV13 CASSLAGDTTGQPQHF TGTGCCAGCAGCTTGGCCGGGGACACTACGGGGCAGCCCCAGCATTTT
- 11 - TRBJ1-2 TRBV3-1/TRBV3-2 CASSQGGGYTF TGTGCCAGCAGCCAGGGGGGTGGCTACACCTTC
TRBD1 15 - TRBJ1-1 TRBV20-1 CSASSSQGAPTEAFF TGCAGTGCTAGTTCTAGTCAGGGGGCGCCCACTGAAGCTTTCTTT
- 16 few TRBJ1-2 TRBV7-8 CASSLVAGPANYGYTF TGTGCCAGCAGCTTAGTAGCAGGGCCTGCAAACTATGGCTACACCTTC
- 13 few TRBJ1-1 TRBV30 CACRTTGNTEAFF TGTGCCTGCCGTACGACGGGGAACACTGAAGCTTTCTTT
- 16 - TRBJ2-7 TRBV5-4 CASSPNGGAYTYEQYF TGTGCCAGCAGCCCCAATGGGGGGGCCTACACCTACGAGCAGTACTTC
- 14 - TRBJ1-2 TRBV19 CASSTSGTDMGYTF TGTGCCAGTAGTACTTCGGGGACTGACATGGGCTACACCTTC
- 17 - TRBJ2-6 TRBV19 CASTKGGSLSGANVLTF TGTGCCAGTACGAAAGGGGGAAGCCTCTCTGGGGCCAACGTCCTGACTTTC
- 14 - TRBJ2-2 TRBV11-2 CASSFGANTGELFF TGTGCCAGCAGCTTCGGAGCTAACACCGGGGAGCTGTTTTTT
- 14 once TRBJ2-2 TRBV6-5 CASSPQSYTGELFF TGTGCCAGCAGTCCCCAGTCTTACACCGGGGAGCTGTTTTTT
TRBD1 13 - TRBJ2-7 TRBV19 CATAGDREDEQYF TGTGCCACGGCCGGGGACAGGGAAGACGAGCAGTACTTC
- 13 once TRBJ2-5 TRBV7-9 CASSLYRSETQYF TGTGCCAGCAGCTTATACAGGTCAGAGACCCAGTACTTC
TRBD1 15 - TRBJ2-1 TRBV18 CASSPSPGQTNEQFF TGTGCCAGCTCACCATCCCCGGGACAGACCAATGAGCAGTTCTTC
- 14 - TRBJ2-1 TRBV19 CASSTRGWGNEQFF TGTGCCAGTAGTACCAGGGGTTGGGGAAATGAGCAGTTCTTC
TRBD2 17 - TRBJ2-5 TRBV5-1 CASSLAPGSGGQETQYF TGCGCCAGCAGCTTGGCCCCGGGAAGCGGGGGGCAAGAGACCCAGTACTTC
- 16 - TRBJ2-3 TRBV29-1 CSVFRRGSLDSDTQYF TGCAGCGTTTTTAGGCGGGGTTCACTAGATTCAGATACGCAGTATTTT
- 11 - TRBJ2-1 TRBV20-1 CSAQPNNEQFF TGCAGTGCCCAACCTAACAATGAGCAGTTCTTC